The clone carrying this TCR beta chain was seen a handful of times. Its antigen is still unknown. The data were taken from a study of T-cell reconstitution after alpha-beta-depleted transplantation in children. J gave up 5 bases and V 4 bases, and 7 bases lay outside the gene matches. Germline V gene data show CDR1 as MNHEY and CDR2 as SMNVEV (reference sequence). The CDR3 has 15 amino acids. Library preparation (for TCRbeta) was performed with unique molecular identifiers. A single record per CDR3 protein comes from TCRdb applying MiXCR to the PCR reads. The sample contains about 540,000 distinct CDR3 sequences, over 20% of which appear only once. Points from the study as a whole: It was newly produced T cells that mostly accounted for T-cell counts and diversity one year after transplant. The high TCRbeta diversity at day 60 in some patients came from surviving recipient T cells and thymic progenitors. Several hundred graft clones that had expanded were reportedly the source of alpha-beta T cells about two months after transplant.

The rearrangement links TRBV27 to TRBJ2-3, with 9 positions matching TRBD2. The sample in question was PBMCs, obtained before TCRalphabeta/CD19-depleted stem cell transplant. This clonotype was sampled from a boy under three years old with Wiskott-Aldrich syndrome, due to receive a stem cell transplant. CDR3 residues: CASSWREGPQDTQYF. CDR3 DNA: TGTGCCAGCAGTTGGCGGGAGGGCCCTCAAGATACGCAGTATTTT.